This T cell receptor (beta chain) was identified in a study of blood T cell repertoires in COVID-19. In the study overall: The United States, Italy and Spain provided the acute and convalescent COVID-19 samples. T cells, B-cell-depleted T cells, or PBMCs supplied cDNA or gDNA.

This CDR3 is built from 15 residues. CDR1 SGDLS and CDR2 YYNGEE come from the germline V gene. The V gene end was trimmed by 4 bases and the J gene end by 0 bases; junction bases not matched to a gene: 4. In the case of this clone: Additional DNA sequences in this sample encode the identical CDR3.

Per the study methods: Counts of nucleated cells, estimated from reference gene primer amplification, were obtained. TCRdb's table, derived via immunoSEQ multiplex PCR, lists solely in-frame clones and lacks some. V, J and clone size are taken as reported in that table, and D and trimming were inferred from the DNA itself. The sample contains 100,000 to 140,000 clones, 80% of which appear only once. Material for sequencing was peripheral blood. The V call is TRBV9, the J call TRBJ1-3; 7 bases are a match to TRBD1. This TCR came from a man between 65 and 85 years old with acute or convalescent COVID-19. The CDR3 region is CASSPGTVSGNTIYF. Written as DNA, the CDR3 is TGTGCCAGCAGCCCCGGGACAGTCTCTGGAAACACCATATATTTT.